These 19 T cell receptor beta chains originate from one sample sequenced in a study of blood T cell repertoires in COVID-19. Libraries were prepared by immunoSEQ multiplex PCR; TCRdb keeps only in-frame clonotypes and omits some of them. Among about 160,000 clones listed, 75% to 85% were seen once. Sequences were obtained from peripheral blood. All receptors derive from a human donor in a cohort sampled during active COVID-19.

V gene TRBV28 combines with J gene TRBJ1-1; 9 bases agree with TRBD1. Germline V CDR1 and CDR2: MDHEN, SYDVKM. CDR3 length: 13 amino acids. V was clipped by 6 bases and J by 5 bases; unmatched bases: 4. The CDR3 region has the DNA TGTGCCAGCAGAAGACAGGGGGTAACTGAAGCTTTCTTT. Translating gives CASRRQGVTEAFF.

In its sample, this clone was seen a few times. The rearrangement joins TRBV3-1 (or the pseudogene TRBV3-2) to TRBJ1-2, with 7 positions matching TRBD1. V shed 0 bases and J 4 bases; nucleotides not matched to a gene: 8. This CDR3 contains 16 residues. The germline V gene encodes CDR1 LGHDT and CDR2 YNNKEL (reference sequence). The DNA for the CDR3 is TGTGCCAGCAGCCAAGACACAGGGGTTTCCTTCTATGGCTACACCTTC. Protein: CASSQDTGVSFYGYTF.

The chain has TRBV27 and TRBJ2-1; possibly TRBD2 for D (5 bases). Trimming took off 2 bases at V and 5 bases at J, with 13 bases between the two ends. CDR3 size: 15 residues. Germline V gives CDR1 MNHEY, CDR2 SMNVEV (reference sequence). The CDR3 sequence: CASSLGSSGHNEQFF. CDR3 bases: TGTGCCAGCAGTTTAGGGTCCAGCGGACACAATGAGCAGTTCTTC.

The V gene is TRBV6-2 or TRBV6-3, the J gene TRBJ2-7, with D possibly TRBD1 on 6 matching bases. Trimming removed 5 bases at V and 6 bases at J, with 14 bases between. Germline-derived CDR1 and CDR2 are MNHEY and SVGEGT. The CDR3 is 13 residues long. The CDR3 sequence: CASSLPGDREQYF. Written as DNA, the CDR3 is TGTGCCAGCAGTCTTCCAGGGGATCGCGAGCAGTACTTC.

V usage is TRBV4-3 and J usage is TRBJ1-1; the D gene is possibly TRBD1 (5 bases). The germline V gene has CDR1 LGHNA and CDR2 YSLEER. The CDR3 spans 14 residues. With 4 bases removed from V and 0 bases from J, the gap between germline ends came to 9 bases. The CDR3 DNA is TGCGCCAGCAGCCGCGGACAAGTGAACACTGAAGCTTTCTTT. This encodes CASSRGQVNTEAFF.

CDR3 bases: TGTGCCAGCAGTGACGGCCTTTCTAGCACAGATACGCAGTATTTT. It translates to CASSDGLSSTDTQYF. V is TRBV6-4 and J is TRBJ2-3; no clear D gene. The germline CDR1 and CDR2 sequences are MRHNA and SNTAGT. Trimming took off 2 bases at V and 0 bases at J, with 9 bases between the two ends. The CDR3 spans 15 residues.

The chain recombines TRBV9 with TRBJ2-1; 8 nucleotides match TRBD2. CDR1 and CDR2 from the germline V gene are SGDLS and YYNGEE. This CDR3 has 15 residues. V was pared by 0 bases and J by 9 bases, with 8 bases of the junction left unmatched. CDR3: CASSVGLGTSSEQFF. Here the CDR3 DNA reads TGTGCCAGCAGCGTAGGTTTGGGGACTAGTTCTGAGCAGTTCTTC. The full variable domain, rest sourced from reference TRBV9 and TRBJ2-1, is DSGVTQTPKHLITATGQRVTLRCSPRSGDLSVYWYQQSLDQGLQFLIQYYNGEERAKGNILERFSAQQFPDLHSELNLSSLELGDSALYFCASSVGLGTSSEQFFGPGTRLTVL.

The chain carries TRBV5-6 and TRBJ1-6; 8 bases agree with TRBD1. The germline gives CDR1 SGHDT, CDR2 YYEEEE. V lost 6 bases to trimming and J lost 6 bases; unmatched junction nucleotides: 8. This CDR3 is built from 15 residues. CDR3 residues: CASMRTGSSNSPLHF. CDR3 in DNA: TGTGCCAGCATGCGGACAGGGTCGAGTAATTCACCCCTCCACTTT. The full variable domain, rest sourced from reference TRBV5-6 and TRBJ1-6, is DAGVTQSPTHLIKTRGQQVTLRCSPKSGHDTVSWYQQALGQGPQFIFQYYEEEERQRGNFPDRFSGHQFPNYSSELNVNALLLGDSALYLCASMRTGSSNSPLHFGNGTRLTVT.

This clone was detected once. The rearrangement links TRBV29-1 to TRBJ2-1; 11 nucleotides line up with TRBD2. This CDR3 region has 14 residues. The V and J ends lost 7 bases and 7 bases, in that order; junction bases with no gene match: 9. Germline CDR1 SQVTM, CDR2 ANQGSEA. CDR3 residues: CSGTGTSGINEQFF. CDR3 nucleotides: TGCAGCGGCACCGGGACTAGCGGAATAAATGAGCAGTTCTTC.

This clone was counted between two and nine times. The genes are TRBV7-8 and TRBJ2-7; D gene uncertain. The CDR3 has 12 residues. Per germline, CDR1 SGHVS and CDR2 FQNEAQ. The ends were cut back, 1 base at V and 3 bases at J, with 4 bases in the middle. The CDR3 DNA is TGTGCCAGCAGCTTAGATAACTACGAGCAGTACTTC. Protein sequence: CASSLDNYEQYF.

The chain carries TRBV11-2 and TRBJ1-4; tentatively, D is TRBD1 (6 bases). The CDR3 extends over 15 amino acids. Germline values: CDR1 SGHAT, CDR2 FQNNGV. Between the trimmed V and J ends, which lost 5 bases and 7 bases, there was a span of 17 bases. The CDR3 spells CASSRILQGSEKLFF. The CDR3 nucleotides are TGTGCCAGCAGCCGAATCTTACAGGGCAGTGAAAAACTGTTTTTT.

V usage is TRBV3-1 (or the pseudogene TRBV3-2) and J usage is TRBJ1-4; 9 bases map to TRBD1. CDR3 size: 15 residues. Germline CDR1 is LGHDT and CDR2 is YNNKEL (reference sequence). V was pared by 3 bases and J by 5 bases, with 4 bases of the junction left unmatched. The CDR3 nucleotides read TGTGCCAGCAGCCAGGGACAGGGCATAAATGAAAAACTGTTTTTT. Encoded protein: CASSQGQGINEKLFF.

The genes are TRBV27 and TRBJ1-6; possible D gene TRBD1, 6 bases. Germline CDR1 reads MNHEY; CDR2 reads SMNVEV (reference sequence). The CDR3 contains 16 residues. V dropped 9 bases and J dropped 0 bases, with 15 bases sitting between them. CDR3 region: CASARQGSSYNSPLHF. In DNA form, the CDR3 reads TGTGCCAGTGCTCGGCAGGGGAGCTCCTATAATTCACCCCTCCACTTT.

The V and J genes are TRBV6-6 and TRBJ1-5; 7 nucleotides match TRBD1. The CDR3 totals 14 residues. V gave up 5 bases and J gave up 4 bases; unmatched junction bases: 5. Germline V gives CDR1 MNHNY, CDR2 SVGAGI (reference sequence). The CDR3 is CASSTGAGNQPQHF. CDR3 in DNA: TGTGCCAGCAGTACAGGGGCGGGGAATCAGCCCCAGCATTTT.

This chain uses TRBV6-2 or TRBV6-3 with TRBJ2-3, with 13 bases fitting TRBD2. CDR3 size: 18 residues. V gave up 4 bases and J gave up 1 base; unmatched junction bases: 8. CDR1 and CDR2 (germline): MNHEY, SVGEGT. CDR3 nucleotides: TGTGCCAGCAGTTCCGCCTTACTAGCGGGGGGGGGCACAGATACGCAGTATTTT. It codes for CASSSALLAGGGTDTQYF.

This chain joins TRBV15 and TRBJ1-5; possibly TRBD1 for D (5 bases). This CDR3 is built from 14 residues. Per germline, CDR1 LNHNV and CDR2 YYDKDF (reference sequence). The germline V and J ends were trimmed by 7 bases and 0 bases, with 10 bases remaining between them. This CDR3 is CATTKQDSNQPQHF. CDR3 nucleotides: TGTGCCACCACCAAACAGGATAGCAATCAGCCCCAGCATTTT.

The CDR3 loop is CASSLYRDNQPQHF. CDR3 in DNA: TGTGCCAGCAGTTTATACAGAGACAATCAGCCCCAGCATTTT. The V and J genes are TRBV28 and TRBJ1-5; D gene uncertain. The V end lost 1 base, the J end lost 3 bases, and 7 bases lay between the germline ends. There are 14 residues in the CDR3. Per germline, CDR1 MDHEN and CDR2 SYDVKM.

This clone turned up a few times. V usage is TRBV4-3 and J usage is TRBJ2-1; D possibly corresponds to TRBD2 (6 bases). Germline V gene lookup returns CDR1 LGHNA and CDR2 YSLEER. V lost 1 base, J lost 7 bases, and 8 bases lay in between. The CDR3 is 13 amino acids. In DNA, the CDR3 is TGCGCCAGCAGCCAAGTTCGGGGGAATGAGCAGTTCTTC. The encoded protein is CASSQVRGNEQFF.

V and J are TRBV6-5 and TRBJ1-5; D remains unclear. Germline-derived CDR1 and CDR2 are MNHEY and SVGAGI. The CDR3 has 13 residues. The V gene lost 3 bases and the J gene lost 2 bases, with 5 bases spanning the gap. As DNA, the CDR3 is TGTGCCAGCAGTTATGGCCGCAATCAGCCCCAGCATTTT. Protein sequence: CASSYGRNQPQHF.